Below are 21 T cell receptor beta chains sequenced from a single sample in a study of T cell responses to AZD1222 COVID-19 vaccine listed by TCRdb under 2021. The label giving this sample's time point can be read as: baseline before first vaccination. Preparation of the library involved the immunoSEQ multiplex PCR assay. The clones in this table, taken by TCRdb from immuneACCESS, are in-frame only. Not every clone is retained; where verified, under half of the shortfall comes from an unresolved V gene, and the cause of the rest is unknown. Across this sample there are about 120,000 clones, with roughly 90% seen only once. The ten top clones hold approximately 6% of the sample. Here the sequenced sample was peripheral blood, taken on day 0 of AZD1222 vaccination. These receptors were taken from an adult in good health.

This chain uses TRBV7-9 with TRBJ1-4; D not certain. The CDR3 is made up of 16 amino acids. Deletions cut 1 base from V and 0 bases from J, with 9 bases between. The germline CDR1 and CDR2 sequences are SEHNR and FQNEAQ (reference sequence). CDR3 coding DNA: TGTGCCAGCAGCTTAGTCCTGGACGCAACTAATGAAAAACTGTTTTTT. Translating gives CASSLVLDATNEKLFF. Variable domain in full (rest from reference TRBV7-9 and TRBJ1-4): DTGVSQNPRHKITKRGQNVTFRCDPISEHNRLYWYRQTLGQGPEFLTYFQNEAQLEKSRLLSDRFSAERPKGSFSTLEIQRTEQGDSAMYLCASSLVLDATNEKLFFGSGTQLSVL.

The chain carries TRBV9 and TRBJ2-1, with a possible D match to TRBD2 (7 bases). V lost 6 bases and J 7 bases, leaving 14 bases between the germline ends. The germline V gene encodes CDR1 SGDLS and CDR2 YYNGEE. The CDR3 extends over 13 amino acids. CDR3: CASTPGGKNEQFF. As DNA, the CDR3 is TGTGCCAGCACCCCGGGGGGCAAGAATGAGCAGTTCTTC.

The V call is TRBV14, the J call TRBJ1-6; D call uncertain. CDR1 is SGHDN and CDR2 is FVKESK in the germline V gene. The CDR3 runs 14 residues. Trimming cost V 5 bases and J 10 bases, with 15 bases left between them. The CDR3 reads CASSKVGGGSPLHF. The CDR3, as DNA: TGTGCCAGCAGCAAAGTGGGAGGTGGGTCACCCCTCCACTTT. The variable domain in full, with the rest retrieved from reference TRBV14 and TRBJ1-6, is EAGVTQFPSHSVIEKGQTVTLRCDPISGHDNLYWYRRVMGKEIKFLLHFVKESKQDESGMPNNRFLAERTGGTYSTLKVQPAELEDSGVYFCASSKVGGGSPLHFGNGTRLTVT.

V gene TRBV5-6 combines with J gene TRBJ2-7; the D is unclear. The CDR3 has 12 amino acids. Germline V gene lookup returns CDR1 SGHDT and CDR2 YYEEEE. V was shortened by 7 bases and J by 2 bases, with 10 bases between the two germline ends. The CDR3 sequence: CASASAPYEQYF. The CDR3 coding sequence is TGTGCCAGCGCCTCAGCCCCCTACGAGCAGTACTTC.

The chain combines TRBV15 with TRBJ2-4; no definite D call. V shed 0 bases and J shed 6 bases, with 12 bases lying between them. The CDR3 is 15 residues long. Per the germline V gene, CDR1 is LNHNV and CDR2 is YYDKDF (reference sequence). The CDR3 bases are TGTGCCACCAGCAGAGATAGGGCTTCCGGAAACATTCAGTACTTC. It translates to CATSRDRASGNIQYF. Filled out from reference TRBV15 and TRBJ2-4, the complete variable domain reads DAMVIQNPRYQVTQFGKPVTLSCSQTLNHNVMYWYQQKSSQAPKLLFHYYDKDFNNEADTPDNFQSRRPNTSFCFLDIRSPGLGDTAMYLCATSRDRASGNIQYFGAGTRLSVL.

The chain employs TRBV6-5 and TRBJ1-1; D unresolved. Germline CDR1 MNHEY, CDR2 SVGAGI. The CDR3 contains 13 residues. V was trimmed by 6 bases and J by 6 bases, leaving 14 bases between them. CDR3 amino acids: CASSPPFPSEAFF. In nucleotides, the CDR3 is TGTGCCAGCAGCCCCCCTTTTCCCTCTGAAGCTTTCTTT.

V is TRBV5-1 and J is TRBJ1-1; 10 bases align to TRBD1. J gave up 7 bases and V 0 bases, and 9 bases lay outside the gene matches. The germline V gene has CDR1 SGHRS and CDR2 YFSETQ. This CDR3 has 16 residues. CDR3 nucleotides: TGCGCCAGCAGCTTGGCCTCCTCGACAGGGGGCTTTGAAGCTTTCTTT. The encoded protein is CASSLASSTGGFEAFF.

This clone was found a few times. The genes are TRBV19 and TRBJ1-1, with D unresolved. The CDR3 consists of 13 residues. The V and J ends lost 8 bases and 3 bases respectively, with 13 bases between them. CDR1 LNHDA and CDR2 SQIVND come from the germline V gene (reference sequence). CDR3 amino acids: CASATSFDTEAFF. The DNA of the CDR3 is TGTGCCAGTGCAACAAGTTTTGACACTGAAGCTTTCTTT.

In DNA form, the CDR3 reads TGTGCCAGCAGCTGGACATTTGAGGGCGACGAGCAGTACTTC. It is translated as CASSWTFEGDEQYF. V and J are TRBV11-2 and TRBJ2-7; perhaps D is TRBD1 or TRBD2 (5 bases each). Germline lookup yields CDR1 SGHAT and CDR2 FQNNGV. V lost 4 bases, J lost 5 bases, and 15 bases lay in between. This CDR3 region has 14 residues.

The rearrangement uses TRBV6-6 and TRBJ1-2; D may be TRBD1 (5 bases). The CDR3 is made up of 15 amino acids. The germline gives CDR1 MNHNY, CDR2 SVGAGI (reference sequence). The V gene lost 6 bases and the J gene lost 8 bases, with 22 bases spanning the gap. The CDR3 loop reads CASSPFLAGLEGYTF. CDR3 DNA: TGTGCCAGCAGCCCCTTTTTGGCAGGGCTTGAGGGCTACACCTTC.

V usage is TRBV10-3 and J usage is TRBJ1-5; tentative D call: TRBD1 (6 bases). The V and J ends lost 6 bases and 4 bases respectively, with 16 bases between them. The germline CDR1 and CDR2 sequences are ENHRY and SYGVKD. The CDR3 loop spans 15 amino acids. The CDR3, as DNA: TGTGCCATCAGAGAGGCGACAGGTAGTAATCAGCCCCAGCATTTT. Translated: CAIREATGSNQPQHF.

J is TRBJ2-7 and V is TRBV6-8, with 7 bases fitting TRBD2. V shed 6 bases and J 0 bases; nucleotides not matched to a gene: 8. From germline, CDR1 is MNHGY and CDR2 SAAAGT. This CDR3 spans 15 amino acids. The CDR3 reads CASRGLRGSSYEQYF. CDR3 bases: TGTGCCAGCAGGGGCTTACGCGGGAGCTCCTACGAGCAGTACTTC.

The V and J genes are TRBV18 and TRBJ1-1; tentatively, D is TRBD1 (5 bases). This CDR3 has 15 residues. The ends were cut back, 3 bases at V and 1 base at J, with 12 bases in the middle. CDR1 is KGHSH and CDR2 is LQKENI in the germline V gene. The CDR3 loop reads CASSPGRAGNTEAFF. The CDR3, as DNA: TGTGCCAGCTCACCGGGGCGAGCGGGGAACACTGAAGCTTTCTTT.

This sequence joins TRBV11-2 and TRBJ1-5, with D unresolved. The V and J ends lost 5 bases and 3 bases respectively, with 11 bases between them. Germline V CDR1 and CDR2: SGHAT, FQNNGV. This CDR3 contains 14 residues. The CDR3 sequence: CASSSTGINQPQHF. DNA of the CDR3: TGTGCCAGCAGCAGCACCGGGATCAATCAGCCCCAGCATTTT.

The chain recombines TRBV30 with TRBJ1-3; 7 bases are shared with TRBD1. In germline, CDR1 is GTSNPN, CDR2 SVGIG (reference sequence). J gave up 4 bases and V 2 bases, and 5 bases lay outside the gene matches. The CDR3 totals 14 residues. In DNA form, the CDR3 reads TGTGCCTGGAGTAGGGACAGACCCGGAAACACCATATATTTT. Protein product: CAWSRDRPGNTIYF.

This chain joins TRBV3-1 (or the pseudogene TRBV3-2) and TRBJ1-3; D is unclear. The CDR3 has 13 amino acids. CDR1 LGHDT and CDR2 YNNKEL come from the germline V gene (reference sequence). Deletions cut 1 base from V and 7 bases from J, with 8 bases between. The CDR3 DNA sequence: TGTGCCAGCAGCCAAGGGGGATGGAACACCATATATTTT. Amino acid sequence: CASSQGGWNTIYF.

There are a few counts of this clone. The chain has TRBV6-2 or TRBV6-3 and TRBJ2-7; TRBD1 agrees at 7 bases. V was clipped by 2 bases and J by 2 bases; unmatched bases: 3. Germline assignment: CDR1 MNHEY and CDR2 SVGEGT. The CDR3 is made up of 14 amino acids. CDR3 region: CASSYRDSTYEQYF. The CDR3, as DNA: TGTGCCAGCAGTTACCGGGACAGCACCTACGAGCAGTACTTC.

The J gene is TRBJ2-1, the V gene TRBV29-1; D not certain. The CDR3 covers 13 residues. In germline, CDR1 is SQVTM, CDR2 ANQGSEA. Trimming removed 6 bases from V and 3 bases from J, with 12 bases in between. The chain's CDR3 is CSVAGYYYNEQFF. The CDR3 DNA follows: TGCAGCGTCGCAGGATATTACTACAATGAGCAGTTCTTC.

The chain recombines TRBV29-1 with TRBJ2-7; D may correspond to TRBD1 or TRBD2 (5 bases each). This CDR3 region has 12 residues. Germline V gene lookup returns CDR1 SQVTM and CDR2 ANQGSEA. Trimming removed 7 bases from V and 0 bases from J, with 10 bases in between. CDR3 DNA: TGCAGCGGGAAGGGGAGCTCCTACGAGCAGTACTTC. It encodes CSGKGSSYEQYF.

This chain joins TRBV29-1 and TRBJ2-1; 9 nucleotides align to TRBD1. Germline V gives CDR1 SQVTM, CDR2 ANQGSEA. CDR3 length: 14 residues. With 6 bases clipped from V and 0 bases from J, the junction kept 3 bases outside the gene matches. The CDR3 region is CSVADRGSYNEQFF. The CDR3 DNA follows: TGCAGCGTAGCGGACAGGGGCTCCTACAATGAGCAGTTCTTC.

The V and J genes are TRBV7-3 and TRBJ1-1; maybe TRBD1 (5 bases). Germline loops: CDR1 SGHTA, CDR2 FQGTGA. This CDR3 comprises 13 residues. Trimming took 4 bases from V and 4 from J, leaving 10 bases between them. The CDR3 sequence is CASSWGSGTEAFF. The CDR3 nucleotides read TGTGCCAGCAGCTGGGGGAGCGGCACTGAAGCTTTCTTT.